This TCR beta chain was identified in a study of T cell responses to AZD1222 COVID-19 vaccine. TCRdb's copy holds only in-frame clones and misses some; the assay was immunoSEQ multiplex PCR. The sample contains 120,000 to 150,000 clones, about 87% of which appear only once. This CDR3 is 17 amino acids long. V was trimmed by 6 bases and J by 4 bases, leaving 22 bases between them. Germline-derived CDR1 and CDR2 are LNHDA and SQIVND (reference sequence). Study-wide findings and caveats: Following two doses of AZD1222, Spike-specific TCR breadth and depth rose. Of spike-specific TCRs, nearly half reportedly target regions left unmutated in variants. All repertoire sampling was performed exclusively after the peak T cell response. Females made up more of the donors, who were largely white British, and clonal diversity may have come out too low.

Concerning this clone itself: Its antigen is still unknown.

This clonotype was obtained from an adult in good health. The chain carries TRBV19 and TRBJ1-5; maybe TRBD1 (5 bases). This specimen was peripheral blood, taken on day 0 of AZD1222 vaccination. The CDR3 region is CASSPREGLGWNQPQHF. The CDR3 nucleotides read TGTGCCAGTAGCCCGAGGGAGGGGCTGGGTTGGAATCAGCCCCAGCATTTT.